The rows below give T cell receptor beta chains drawn from one sample of a study of blood T cell repertoires in COVID-19. The table came from immunoSEQ multiplex PCR; TCRdb's copy has only in-frame clones and leaves some out. The sample lists fewer than 250,000 clones, approximately 86% seen once, with approximately 0.69% in the top ten. Sequences were obtained from peripheral blood. The receptors here all came from a man aged 35-49 years with acute or convalescent COVID-19. The CDR3 runs from the conserved cysteine through the conserved F or W. D genes are given only for firm matches. Only some rows state a clone size, as once, few, many or a class for expanded clones.

clone_size	v_call	d_call	j_call	cdr3_nt	cdr3_aa
few	TRBV5-1	TRBD1	TRBJ1-3	TGCGCCAGCAGCTCACAGGGGCCCTCCTCTGGAAACACCATATATTTT	CASSSQGPSSGNTIYF
-	TRBV9	TRBD2	TRBJ2-3	TGTGCCAGCAGCGTAGGGACTAGCGGGAAATTAGATACGCAGTATTTT	CASSVGTSGKLDTQYF
-	TRBV7-2	TRBD1	TRBJ1-3	TGTGCCAGCAGCGTACAGGGGGCGCAGAGAAACACCATATATTTT	CASSVQGAQRNTIYF
-	TRBV30	TRBD1	TRBJ1-1	TGTGCCTGGAGCCCAGGGGGCGGAACTGAAGCTTTCTTT	CAWSPGGGTEAFF
-	TRBV11-3	TRBD2	TRBJ2-1	TGTGCCAGCAGCTTAAGAGGGTCACTAGCGAGTTCTGTCTACAATGAGCAGTTCTTC	CASSLRGSLASSVYNEQFF
-	TRBV30	TRBD1	TRBJ1-1	TGTGCCTGCCCGGGATCAGGGGGCACTGAAGCTTTCTTT	CACPGSGGTEAFF
many	TRBV20-1	TRBD1	TRBJ2-7	TGCAGTGCTAGGTCGGGGGACAGGGTACCCTTC	CSARSGDRVPF
-	TRBV9	-	TRBJ2-3	TGTGCCAGCAGCGTAGGCGGGCTCGCAAAAGGAGATACGCAGTATTTT	CASSVGGLAKGDTQYF
-	TRBV9	-	TRBJ1-3	TGTGCCAGCAGCGCAGACAGCTCTGGAAACACCATATATTTT	CASSADSSGNTIYF
-	TRBV5-4	-	TRBJ2-7	TGTGCCAGCAGCCCTACCCGGGATCGGTTTTACGAGCAGTACTTC	CASSPTRDRFYEQYF
once	TRBV25-1	-	TRBJ1-1	TGTGCCAGCAGCTTAACAGTGAACACTGAAGCTTTCTTT	CASSLTVNTEAFF
-	TRBV5-1	TRBD2	TRBJ2-2	TGCGCCAGCAGCTTGGCCAGCGGGAGGTCGTACACCGGGGAGCTGTTTTTT	CASSLASGRSYTGELFF
-	TRBV7-9	-	TRBJ2-7	TGTGCCAGCAATAACTACCGGGGAGCCCTCTACGAGCAGTACTTC	CASNNYRGALYEQYF
-	TRBV3-1/TRBV3-2	TRBD1	TRBJ2-1	TGTGCCAGCAGCCTGGGACAGGGGGTCTACAATGAGCAGTTCTTC	CASSLGQGVYNEQFF
-	TRBV4-1	TRBD1	TRBJ1-2	TGCGCCAGCAGCACCCCGGGACAGAATGCTAACTATGGCTACACCTTC	CASSTPGQNANYGYTF
once	TRBV6-1	TRBD1	TRBJ1-2	TGTGCCAGCAGTGATGGTTGGGGGGACAGGGCACACTATGGCTACACCTTC	CASSDGWGDRAHYGYTF
-	TRBV28	-	TRBJ2-2	TGTGCCAGCAGCCTAGGCGGGGCGGGCACCGGGGAGCTGTTTTTT	CASSLGGAGTGELFF
-	TRBV11-2	-	TRBJ2-1	TGTGCCAGCTACTCAAGCCTCCTCAGGGTCAATGAGCAGTTCTTC	CASYSSLLRVNEQFF
-	TRBV5-5	-	TRBJ1-5	TGTGCCAGCAGCTTGGTTCCGGGATCCCAGGGGCAGCCCCAGCATTTT	CASSLVPGSQGQPQHF
-	TRBV7-9	-	TRBJ2-7	TGTGCCAGCAGCTTAGTTGAGGGCCAGTGGCAGTACTTC	CASSLVEGQWQYF
-	TRBV6-5	TRBD1	TRBJ1-5	TGTGCCAGCAGCCCGGACAGGGGATCAGGACAGCCCCAGCATTTT	CASSPDRGSGQPQHF
-	TRBV9	TRBD1	TRBJ1-2	TGTGCCAGTTTGAGACAGGGGGGAACTGGCTACACCTTC	CASLRQGGTGYTF
-	TRBV15	TRBD2	TRBJ2-1	TGTGCCACCAGCAGAGTGTCAGCGGGATACAATGAGCAGTTCTTC	CATSRVSAGYNEQFF
-	TRBV27	-	TRBJ2-1	TGTGCCAGCAGTTTGTTCTGGCTGTCTTCCTACAATGAGCAGTTCTTC	CASSLFWLSSYNEQFF
-	TRBV29-1	TRBD1	TRBJ2-7	TGCAGCGTTGCACCATTCACAGGGGTTCCACCCTACGAGCAGTACTTC	CSVAPFTGVPPYEQYF
-	TRBV5-1	TRBD1	TRBJ1-1	TGCGCCAGCAGCAGCGGACAGGGGAACACTGAAGCTTTCTTT	CASSSGQGNTEAFF
-	TRBV5-1	-	TRBJ1-2	TGCGCCAGCAGCGAGGTGGTAGGCTATGGCTACACCTTC	CASSEVVGYGYTF
once	TRBV10-3	TRBD1	TRBJ2-3	TGTGCCATCAGTGATGTCCGAGGGGGCACCCCTAGCACAGATACGCAGTATTTT	CAISDVRGGTPSTDTQYF
-	TRBV2	-	TRBJ2-7	TGTGCCAGCAGTGAAGCCCCCGGCTACGAGCAGTACTTC	CASSEAPGYEQYF
-	TRBV19	-	TRBJ1-3	TGTGCCAGTAGTATCCTCCGGACAGCGGGAGGAAACACCATATATTTT	CASSILRTAGGNTIYF
-	TRBV19	TRBD2	TRBJ2-1	TGTGCCAGTAGCCGGACTAGCGGGACATCCTACAATGAGCAGTTCTTC	CASSRTSGTSYNEQFF
-	TRBV5-1	-	TRBJ2-3	TGCGCCAGCAGCTTGGTGGGCGGTAGGGGTTCAGATACGCAGTATTTT	CASSLVGGRGSDTQYF
once	TRBV19	-	TRBJ2-3	TGTGCCAGTATTAACCCTCCGGGCACAGATACGCAGTATTTT	CASINPPGTDTQYF
-	TRBV19	-	TRBJ1-5	TGTGCCAGTAGTAACACAGGAGGCAATCAGCCCCAGCATTTT	CASSNTGGNQPQHF
-	TRBV5-1	-	TRBJ2-3	TGCGCCAGCAGCTCGACTAGACAAACAGATACGCAGTATTTT	CASSSTRQTDTQYF
-	TRBV5-1	TRBD1	TRBJ2-7	TGCGCCAGCAGCCGGACAGGGGAATCCTACGAGCAGTACTTC	CASSRTGESYEQYF
-	TRBV18	TRBD1	TRBJ2-7	TGTGCCAGCTCACCATTAGGCAGGGGGCGCGTCGAGCAGTACTTC	CASSPLGRGRVEQYF
-	TRBV4-3	-	TRBJ2-7	TGCGCCAGCAGCCAAGATTCTCGGGGTGGAGGCTACGAGCAGTACTTC	CASSQDSRGGGYEQYF
-	TRBV5-5	TRBD1	TRBJ1-5	TGTGCCAGCAGCCTGCTAGGGACAGGAATCAATAGCAATCAGCCCCAGCATTTT	CASSLLGTGINSNQPQHF
-	TRBV5-4	-	TRBJ1-4	TGTGCCAGCAGCGGGGGGGGCCGTCTGGAAAAACTGTTTTTT	CASSGGGRLEKLFF
many	TRBV7-8	TRBD1	TRBJ1-5	TGTGCCAGCAGCTCCCGTCCCGGGACAGGGACCGGCGATCAGCCCCAGCATTTT	CASSSRPGTGTGDQPQHF